The clone carrying this T cell receptor (beta chain) was counted many times. The target antigen is unknown. This sample is part of a study of T cells in Graves' hyperthyroidism and ophthalmopathy. It was RNA transcripts that yielded the amplified TCR beta CDR3 regions. In the first-round RT-PCR of the TCR CDR3, the HTBI primer set was used. TCRdb fed the multiplex PCR reads into MiXCR, producing one record per CDR3 protein. The sample includes about 640,000 distinct CDR3 sequences, around 20% of them seen just once. Lactation, pregnancy, other autoimmune disease or uncontrolled infection excluded patients. The ends were cut back, 5 bases at V and 8 bases at J, with 15 bases in the middle. CDR3 length: 13 amino acids. In germline, CDR1 is MNHEY, CDR2 SMNVEV (reference sequence). Regarding the study as a whole: Among thyroid clonotypes expanded above 0.001, most also appeared in blood. A 13 V-J model separated ophthalmopathy from stable hyperthyroidism.

The clonotype originates from a man aged 25 to 40 with Graves' ophthalmopathy. The chain couples TRBV27 to TRBJ1-2, with D unresolved. Sample: blood. CDR3 DNA sequence: TGTGCCAGCAGTCCCGGATTCGCAGTCGGCTACACCTTC. This codes for CASSPGFAVGYTF.